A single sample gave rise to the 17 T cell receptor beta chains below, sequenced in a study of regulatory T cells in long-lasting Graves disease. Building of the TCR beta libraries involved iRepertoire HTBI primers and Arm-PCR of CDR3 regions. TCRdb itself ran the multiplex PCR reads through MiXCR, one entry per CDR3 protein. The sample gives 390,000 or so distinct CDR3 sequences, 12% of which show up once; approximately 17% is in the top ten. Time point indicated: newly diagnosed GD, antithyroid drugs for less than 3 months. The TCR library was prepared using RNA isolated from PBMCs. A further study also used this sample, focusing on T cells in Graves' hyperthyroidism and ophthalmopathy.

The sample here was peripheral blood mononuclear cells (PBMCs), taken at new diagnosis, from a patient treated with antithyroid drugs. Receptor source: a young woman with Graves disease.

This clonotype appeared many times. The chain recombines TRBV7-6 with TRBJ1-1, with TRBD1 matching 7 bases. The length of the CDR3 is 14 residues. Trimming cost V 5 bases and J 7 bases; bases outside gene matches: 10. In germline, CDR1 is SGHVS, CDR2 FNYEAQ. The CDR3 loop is CASSPRDSSIEAFF. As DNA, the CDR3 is TGTGCCAGCAGCCCAAGGGACAGCTCAATTGAAGCTTTCTTT.

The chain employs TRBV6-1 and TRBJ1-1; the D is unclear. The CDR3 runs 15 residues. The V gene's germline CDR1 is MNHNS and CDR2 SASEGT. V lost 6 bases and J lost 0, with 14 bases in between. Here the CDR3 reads CASRRTTRMNTEAFF. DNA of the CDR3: TGTGCCAGCAGACGAACCACAAGAATGAACACTGAAGCTTTCTTT.

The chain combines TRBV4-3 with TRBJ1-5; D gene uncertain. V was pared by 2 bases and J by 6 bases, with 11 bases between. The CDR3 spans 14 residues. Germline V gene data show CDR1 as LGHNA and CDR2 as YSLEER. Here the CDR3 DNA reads TGCGCCAGCAGCCAAAGAGGGAATAGTCAGCCCCAGCATTTT. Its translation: CASSQRGNSQPQHF.

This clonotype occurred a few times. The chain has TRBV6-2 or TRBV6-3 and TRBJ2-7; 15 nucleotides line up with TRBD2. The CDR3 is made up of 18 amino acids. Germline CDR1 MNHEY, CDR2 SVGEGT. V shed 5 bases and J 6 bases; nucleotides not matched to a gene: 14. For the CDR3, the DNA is TGTGCCAGCAGTACCTTAAACCCTGGGACTAGCGGGAGGATCGAGCAGTACTTC. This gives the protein CASSTLNPGTSGRIEQYF.

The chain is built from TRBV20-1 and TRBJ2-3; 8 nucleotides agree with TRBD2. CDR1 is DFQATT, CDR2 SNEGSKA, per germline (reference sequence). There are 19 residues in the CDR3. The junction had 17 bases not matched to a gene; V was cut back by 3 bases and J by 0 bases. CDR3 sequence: CSASIPGLGESTSTDTQYF. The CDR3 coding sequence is TGCAGTGCTAGTATCCCGGGACTAGGGGAAAGCACTAGCACAGATACGCAGTATTTT.

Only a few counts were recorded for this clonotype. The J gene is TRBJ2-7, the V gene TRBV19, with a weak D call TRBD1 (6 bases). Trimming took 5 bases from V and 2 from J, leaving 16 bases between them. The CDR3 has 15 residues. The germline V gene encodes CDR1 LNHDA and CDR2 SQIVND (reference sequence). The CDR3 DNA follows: TGTGCCAGTAGTGGGTCCCGGACAGTACCCTACGAGCAGTACTTC. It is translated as CASSGSRTVPYEQYF. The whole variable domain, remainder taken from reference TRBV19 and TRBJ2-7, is DGGITQSPKYLFRKEGQNVTLSCEQNLNHDAMYWYRQDPGQGLRLIYYSQIVNDFQKGDIAEGYSVSREKKESFPLTVTSAQKNPTAFYLCASSGSRTVPYEQYFGPGTRLTVT.

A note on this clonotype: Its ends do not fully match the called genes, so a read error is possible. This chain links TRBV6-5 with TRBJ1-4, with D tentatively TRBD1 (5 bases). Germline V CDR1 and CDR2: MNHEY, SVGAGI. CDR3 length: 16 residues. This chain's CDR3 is CASSYSMQPRDERLFF. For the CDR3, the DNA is TGTGCCAGCAGTTACTCCATGCAGCCCAGGGACGAAAGACTGTTTTTT.

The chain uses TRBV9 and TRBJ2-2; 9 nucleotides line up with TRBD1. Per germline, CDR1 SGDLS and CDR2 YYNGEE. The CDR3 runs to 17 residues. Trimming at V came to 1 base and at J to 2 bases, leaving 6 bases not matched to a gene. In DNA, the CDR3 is TGTGCCAGCAGCGTACCCGTGGGACAGGGTAACACCGGGGAGCTGTTTTTT. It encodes CASSVPVGQGNTGELFF.

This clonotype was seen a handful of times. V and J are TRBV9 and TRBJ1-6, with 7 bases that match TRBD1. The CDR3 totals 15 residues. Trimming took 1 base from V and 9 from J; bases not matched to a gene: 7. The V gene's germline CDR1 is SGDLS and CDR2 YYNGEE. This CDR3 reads CASSVRGTEFSPLHF. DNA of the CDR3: TGTGCCAGCAGCGTACGAGGGACAGAGTTTTCACCCCTCCACTTT.

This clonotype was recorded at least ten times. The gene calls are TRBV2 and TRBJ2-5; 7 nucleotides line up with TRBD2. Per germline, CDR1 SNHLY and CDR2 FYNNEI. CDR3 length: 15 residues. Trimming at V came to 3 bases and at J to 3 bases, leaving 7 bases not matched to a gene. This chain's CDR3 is CASSDLRESKETQYF. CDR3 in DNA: TGTGCCAGCAGTGATTTGCGGGAGTCGAAAGAGACCCAGTACTTC.

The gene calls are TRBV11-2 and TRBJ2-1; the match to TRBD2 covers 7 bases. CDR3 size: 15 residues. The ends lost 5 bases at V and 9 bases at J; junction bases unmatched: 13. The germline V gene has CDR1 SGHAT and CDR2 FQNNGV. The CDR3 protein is CASSPLGEGRFEQFF. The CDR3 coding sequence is TGTGCCAGCAGCCCCCTTGGGGAGGGCCGTTTTGAGCAGTTCTTC.

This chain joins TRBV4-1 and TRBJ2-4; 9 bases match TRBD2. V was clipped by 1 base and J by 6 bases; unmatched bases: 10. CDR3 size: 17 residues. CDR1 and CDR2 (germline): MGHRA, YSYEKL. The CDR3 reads CASSQGLTSGPRNIQYF. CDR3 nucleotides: TGCGCCAGCAGCCAAGGTCTGACTAGCGGCCCCCGAAACATTCAGTACTTC.

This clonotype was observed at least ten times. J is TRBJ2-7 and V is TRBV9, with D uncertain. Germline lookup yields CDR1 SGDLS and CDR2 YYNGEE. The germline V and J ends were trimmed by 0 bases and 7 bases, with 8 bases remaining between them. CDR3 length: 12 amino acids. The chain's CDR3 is CASSVASGEQYF. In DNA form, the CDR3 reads TGTGCCAGCAGCGTAGCTTCCGGAGAGCAGTACTTC.

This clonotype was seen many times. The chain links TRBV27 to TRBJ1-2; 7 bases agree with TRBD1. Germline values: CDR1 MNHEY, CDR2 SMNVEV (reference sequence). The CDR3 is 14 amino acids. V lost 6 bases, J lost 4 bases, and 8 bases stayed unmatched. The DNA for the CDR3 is TGTGCCAGCAGATCCAGGGGGTTAGTCTATGGCTACACCTTC. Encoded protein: CASRSRGLVYGYTF.

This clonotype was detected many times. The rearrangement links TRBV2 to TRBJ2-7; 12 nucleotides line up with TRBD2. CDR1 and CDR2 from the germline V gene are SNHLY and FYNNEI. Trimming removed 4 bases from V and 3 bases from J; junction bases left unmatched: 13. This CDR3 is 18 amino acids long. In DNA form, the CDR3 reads TGTGCCAGCAGTGGATCGGACAGACTAGCGGGAGCAGACTACGAGCAGTACTTC. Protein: CASSGSDRLAGADYEQYF.

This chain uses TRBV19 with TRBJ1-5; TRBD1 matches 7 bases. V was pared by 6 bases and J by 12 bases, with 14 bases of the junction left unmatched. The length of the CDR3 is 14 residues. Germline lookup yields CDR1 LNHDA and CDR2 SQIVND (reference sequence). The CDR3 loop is CASRLTGPRGVQHF. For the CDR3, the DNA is TGTGCCAGTAGGTTGACAGGGCCAAGGGGAGTCCAGCATTTT.

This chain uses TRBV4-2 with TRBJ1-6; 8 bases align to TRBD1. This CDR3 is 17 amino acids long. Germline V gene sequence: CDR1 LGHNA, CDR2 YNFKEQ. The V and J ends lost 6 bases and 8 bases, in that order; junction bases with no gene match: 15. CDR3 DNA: TGTGCCAGCAGGGCGATTTGGAGGACAGGGCTACATTCACCCCTCCACTTT. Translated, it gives CASRAIWRTGLHSPLHF.